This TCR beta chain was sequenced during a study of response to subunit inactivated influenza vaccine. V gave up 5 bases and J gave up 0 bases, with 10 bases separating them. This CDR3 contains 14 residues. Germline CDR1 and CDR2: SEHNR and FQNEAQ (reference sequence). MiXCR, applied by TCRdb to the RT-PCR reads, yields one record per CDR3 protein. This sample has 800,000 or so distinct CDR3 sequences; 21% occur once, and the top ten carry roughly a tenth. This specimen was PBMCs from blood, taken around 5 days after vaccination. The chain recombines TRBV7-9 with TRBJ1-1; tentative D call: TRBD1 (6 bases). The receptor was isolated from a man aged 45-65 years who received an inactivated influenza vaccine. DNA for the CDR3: TGTGCCAGCAGCCGGACAGCTTTGAACACTGAAGCTTTCTTT. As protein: CASSRTALNTEAFF.